A single sample gave rise to the 5 T cell receptor beta chains below, sequenced in a study of chemoradiotherapy in HPV16-positive cancers. The method was immunoSEQ multiplex PCR; TCRdb's version includes in-frame clones alone and lacks a portion of them. The sample carries around 16,000 clones, roughly 80% recorded once. Collection took place from a patient who underwent chemoradiotherapy. The receptors were gathered from a human donor with HPV-associated anogenital cancer.

Here the CDR3 DNA reads TGTGCCAGCAGCCGGATCCTTAGCGGGGGGAGCACAGATACGCAGTATTTT. It is translated as CASSRILSGGSTDTQYF. This chain connects TRBV13 to TRBJ2-3; 10 nucleotides agree with TRBD2. In germline, CDR1 is PRHDT, CDR2 FYEKMQ (reference sequence). CDR3 size: 17 residues. V was clipped by 5 bases and J by 0 bases; unmatched bases: 8.

This clone was observed a handful of times. This chain joins TRBV2 and TRBJ1-1, with 7 bases lining up with TRBD1. V trimming: 10 bases; J trimming: 6 bases; junction bases outside the gene matches: 17. This CDR3 has 15 amino acids. Germline V gene lookup returns CDR1 SNHLY and CDR2 FYNNEI. The CDR3 is CATLEGARLFAEAFF. CDR3 nucleotide sequence: TGTGCCACCCTGGAGGGGGCGCGGTTATTCGCTGAAGCTTTCTTT.

This clone was found once. The genes are TRBV19 and TRBJ1-3, with unresolved D. The CDR3 is 14 amino acids. Trimming stripped 10 bases from V and 4 bases from J, with 17 bases between. Germline CDR1 and CDR2: LNHDA and SQIVND (reference sequence). The CDR3 reads CATRPGLPGNTIYF. In nucleotides, the CDR3 is TGTGCCACCCGACCCGGGCTCCCGGGAAACACCATATATTTT.

The J gene is TRBJ2-7, the V gene TRBV7-8; D gene ambiguous. The germline V and J ends were trimmed by 3 bases and 4 bases, with 16 bases remaining between them. The CDR3 consists of 15 residues. Looked up from germline, CDR1 is SGHVS and CDR2 is FQNEAQ. This CDR3 reads CASSLNKPGPYEQYF. The CDR3 DNA follows: TGTGCCAGCAGCTTGAATAAACCCGGGCCTTACGAGCAGTACTTC.

The chain couples TRBV19 to TRBJ2-2; unclear D gene. Germline CDR1 LNHDA, CDR2 SQIVND (reference sequence). Trimming removed 5 bases at V and 3 bases at J, with 19 bases between. The CDR3 totals 17 residues. CDR3 in amino acids: CASSGRSWVAYTGELFF. The CDR3 DNA reads as TGTGCCAGTAGTGGGCGCTCATGGGTGGCGTACACCGGGGAGCTGTTTTTT.